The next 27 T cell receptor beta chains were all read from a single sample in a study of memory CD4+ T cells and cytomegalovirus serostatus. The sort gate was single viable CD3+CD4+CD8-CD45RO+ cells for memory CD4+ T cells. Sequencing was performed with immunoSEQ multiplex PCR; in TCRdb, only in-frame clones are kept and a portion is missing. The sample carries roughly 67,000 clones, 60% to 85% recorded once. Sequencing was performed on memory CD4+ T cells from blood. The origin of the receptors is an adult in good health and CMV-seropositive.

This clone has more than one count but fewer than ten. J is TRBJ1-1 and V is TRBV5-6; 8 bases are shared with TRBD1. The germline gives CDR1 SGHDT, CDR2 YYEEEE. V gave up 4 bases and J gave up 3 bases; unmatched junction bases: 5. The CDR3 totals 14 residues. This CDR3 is CASSLRTGHTEAFF. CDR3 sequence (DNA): TGTGCCAGCAGCCTTCGGACAGGGCACACTGAAGCTTTCTTT.

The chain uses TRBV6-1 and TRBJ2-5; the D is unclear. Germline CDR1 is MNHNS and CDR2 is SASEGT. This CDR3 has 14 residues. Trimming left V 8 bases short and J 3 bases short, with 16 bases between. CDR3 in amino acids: CASALNPGKETQYF. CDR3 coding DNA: TGTGCCAGCGCACTTAACCCTGGGAAAGAGACCCAGTACTTC.

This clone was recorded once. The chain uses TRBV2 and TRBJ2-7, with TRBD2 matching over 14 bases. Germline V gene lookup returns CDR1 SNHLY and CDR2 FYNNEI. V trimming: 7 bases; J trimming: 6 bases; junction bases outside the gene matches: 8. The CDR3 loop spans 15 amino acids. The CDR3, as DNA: TGTGCCAGCACCCTACTGACTAGCGGGAGGGCCGAGCAGTACTTC. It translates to CASTLLTSGRAEQYF.

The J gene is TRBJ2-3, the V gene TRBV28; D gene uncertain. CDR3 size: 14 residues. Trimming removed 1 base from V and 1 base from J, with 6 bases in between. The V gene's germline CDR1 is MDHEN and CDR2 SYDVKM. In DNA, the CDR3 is TGTGCCAGCAGTTTATCAACAGGCACAGATACGCAGTATTTT. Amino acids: CASSLSTGTDTQYF.

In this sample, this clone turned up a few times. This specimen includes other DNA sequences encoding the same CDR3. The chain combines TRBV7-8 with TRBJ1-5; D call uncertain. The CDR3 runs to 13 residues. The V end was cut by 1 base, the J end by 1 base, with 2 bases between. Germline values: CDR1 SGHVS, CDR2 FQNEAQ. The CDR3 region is CASSLVSNQPQHF. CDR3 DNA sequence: TGTGCCAGCAGCTTAGTCAGCAATCAGCCCCAGCATTTT.

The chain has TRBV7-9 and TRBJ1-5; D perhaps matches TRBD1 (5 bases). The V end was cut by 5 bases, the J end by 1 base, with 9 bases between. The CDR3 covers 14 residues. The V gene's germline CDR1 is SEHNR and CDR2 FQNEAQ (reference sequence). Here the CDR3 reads CASSKRGSNQPQHF. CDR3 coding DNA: TGTGCCAGCAGCAAACGGGGGAGCAATCAGCCCCAGCATTTT.

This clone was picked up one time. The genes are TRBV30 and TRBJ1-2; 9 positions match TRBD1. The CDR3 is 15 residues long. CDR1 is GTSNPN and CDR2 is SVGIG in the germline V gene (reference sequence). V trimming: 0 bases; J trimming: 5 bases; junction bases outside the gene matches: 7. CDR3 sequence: CAWSVSGTGHYGYTF. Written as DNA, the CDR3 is TGTGCCTGGAGTGTATCCGGGACAGGGCATTATGGCTACACCTTC.

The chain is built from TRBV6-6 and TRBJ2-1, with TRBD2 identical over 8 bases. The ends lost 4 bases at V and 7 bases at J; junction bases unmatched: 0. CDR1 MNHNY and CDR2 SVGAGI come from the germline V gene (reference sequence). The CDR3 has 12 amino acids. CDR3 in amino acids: CASSSSGNEQFF. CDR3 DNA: TGTGCCAGCAGTTCTAGCGGGAATGAGCAGTTCTTC.

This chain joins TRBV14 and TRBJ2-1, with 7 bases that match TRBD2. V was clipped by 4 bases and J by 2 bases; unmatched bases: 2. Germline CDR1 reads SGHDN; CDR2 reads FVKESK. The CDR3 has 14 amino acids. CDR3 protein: CASSRGGAYNEQFF. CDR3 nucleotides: TGTGCCAGCAGCCGGGGGGGGGCCTACAATGAGCAGTTCTTC.

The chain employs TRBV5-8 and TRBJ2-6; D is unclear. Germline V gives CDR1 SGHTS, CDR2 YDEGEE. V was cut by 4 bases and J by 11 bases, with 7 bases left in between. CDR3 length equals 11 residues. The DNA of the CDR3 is TGTGCCAGCAGCCCCTCAGACGTCCTGACTTTC. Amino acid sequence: CASSPSDVLTF. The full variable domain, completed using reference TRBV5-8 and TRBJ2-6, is EAGVTQSPTHLIKTRGQQATLRCSPISGHTSVYWYQQALGLGLQFLLWYDEGEERNRGNFPPRFSGRQFPNYSSELNVNALELEDSALYLCASSPSDVLTFGAGSRLTVL.

This CDR3 reads CASSFRPNTIYF. DNA for the CDR3: TGTGCCAGCAGTTTTAGGCCAAACACCATATATTTT. V and J are TRBV28 and TRBJ1-3; D call uncertain. The V gene lost 3 bases and the J gene lost 6 bases, with 6 bases spanning the gap. The CDR3 extends over 12 amino acids. Per germline, CDR1 MDHEN and CDR2 SYDVKM.

This CDR3 is CASSPRDRDTQYF. CDR3 nucleotides: TGTGCCAGTAGCCCCCGGGACAGAGATACGCAGTATTTT. The gene calls are TRBV19 and TRBJ2-3; TRBD1 matches 7 bases. Losses at the gene ends were 6 bases for V and 5 bases for J; bases not matched to a gene: 5. The CDR3 is made up of 13 amino acids. CDR1 LNHDA and CDR2 SQIVND come from the germline V gene (reference sequence). The full variable domain, in which reference TRBV19 and TRBJ2-3 provide the parts outside the CDR3, is DGGITQSPKYLFRKEGQNVTLSCEQNLNHDAMYWYRQDPGQGLRLIYYSQIVNDFQKGDIAEGYSVSREKKESFPLTVTSAQKNPTAFYLCASSPRDRDTQYFGPGTRLTVL.

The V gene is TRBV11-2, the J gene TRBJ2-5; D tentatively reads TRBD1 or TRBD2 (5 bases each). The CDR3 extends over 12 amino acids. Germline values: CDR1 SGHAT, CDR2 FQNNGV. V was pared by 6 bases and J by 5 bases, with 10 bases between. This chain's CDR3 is CASRGVRETQYF. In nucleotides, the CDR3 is TGTGCCAGCAGGGGGGTGCGGGAGACCCAGTACTTC.

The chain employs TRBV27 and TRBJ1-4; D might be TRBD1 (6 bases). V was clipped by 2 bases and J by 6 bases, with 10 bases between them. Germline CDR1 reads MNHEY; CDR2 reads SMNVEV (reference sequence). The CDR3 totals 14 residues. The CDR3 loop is CASSLNRDDEKLFF. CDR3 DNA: TGTGCCAGCAGTTTAAACAGGGACGATGAAAAACTGTTTTTT. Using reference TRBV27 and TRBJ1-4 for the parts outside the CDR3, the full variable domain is EAQVTQNPRYLITVTGKKLTVTCSQNMNHEYMSWYRQDPGLGLRQIYYSMNVEVTDKGDVPEGYKVSRKEKRNFPLILESPSPNQTSLYFCASSLNRDDEKLFFGSGTQLSVL.

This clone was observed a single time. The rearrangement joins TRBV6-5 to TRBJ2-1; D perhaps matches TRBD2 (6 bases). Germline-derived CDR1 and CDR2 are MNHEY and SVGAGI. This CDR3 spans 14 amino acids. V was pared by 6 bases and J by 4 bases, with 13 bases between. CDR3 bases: TGTGCCAGCAGCCCGGACTATTCATACAATGAGCAGTTCTTC. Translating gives CASSPDYSYNEQFF.

CDR3 nucleotide sequence: TGTGCCAGCAGTCCCTACCTCACAGATACGCAGTATTTT. Translating gives CASSPYLTDTQYF. V usage is TRBV7-3 and J usage is TRBJ2-3; D is unresolved. There are 13 residues in the CDR3. Trimming cost V 6 bases and J 2 bases, with 9 bases left between them. Germline CDR1 and CDR2: SGHTA and FQGTGA.

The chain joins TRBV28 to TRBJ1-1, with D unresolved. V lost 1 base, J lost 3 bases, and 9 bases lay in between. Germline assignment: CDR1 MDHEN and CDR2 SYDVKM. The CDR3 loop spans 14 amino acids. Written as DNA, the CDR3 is TGTGCCAGCAGTTTATATGGGCGATACACTGAAGCTTTCTTT. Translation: CASSLYGRYTEAFF. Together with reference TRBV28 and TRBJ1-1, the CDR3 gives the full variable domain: DVKVTQSSRYLVKRTGEKVFLECVQDMDHENMFWYRQDPGLGLRLIYFSYDVKMKEKGDIPEGYSVSREKKERFSLILESASTNQTSMYLCASSLYGRYTEAFFGQGTRLTVV.

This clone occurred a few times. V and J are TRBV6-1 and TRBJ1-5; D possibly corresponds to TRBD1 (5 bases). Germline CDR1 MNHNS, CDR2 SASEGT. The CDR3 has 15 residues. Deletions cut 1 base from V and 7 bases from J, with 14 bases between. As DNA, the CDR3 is TGTGCCAGCAGTGAAGTGGAGGGAGGGGAACAGCCCCAGCATTTT. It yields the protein CASSEVEGGEQPQHF.

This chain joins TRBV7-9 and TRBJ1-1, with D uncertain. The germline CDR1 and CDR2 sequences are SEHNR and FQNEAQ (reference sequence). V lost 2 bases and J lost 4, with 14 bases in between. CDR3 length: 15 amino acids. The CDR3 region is CASSLRSVSPTEAFF. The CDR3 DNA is TGTGCCAGCAGCTTAAGGAGTGTCAGCCCCACTGAAGCTTTCTTT.

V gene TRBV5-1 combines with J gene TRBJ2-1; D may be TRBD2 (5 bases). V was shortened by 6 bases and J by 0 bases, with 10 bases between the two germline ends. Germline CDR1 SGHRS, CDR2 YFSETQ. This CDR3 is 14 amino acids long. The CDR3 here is CASKEASSYNEQFF. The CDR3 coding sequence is TGCGCCAGCAAGGAGGCCTCCTCCTACAATGAGCAGTTCTTC.

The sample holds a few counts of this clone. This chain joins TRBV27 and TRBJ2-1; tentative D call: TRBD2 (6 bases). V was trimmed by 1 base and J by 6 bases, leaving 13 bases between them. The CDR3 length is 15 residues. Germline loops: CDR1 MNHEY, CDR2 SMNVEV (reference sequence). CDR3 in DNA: TGTGCCAGCAGTTTATTAGTTGCGGGGCTCAATGAGCAGTTCTTC. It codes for CASSLLVAGLNEQFF.

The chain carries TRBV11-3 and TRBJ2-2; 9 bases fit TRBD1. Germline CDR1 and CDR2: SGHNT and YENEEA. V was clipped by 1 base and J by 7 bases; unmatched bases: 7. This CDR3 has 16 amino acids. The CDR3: CASSLGTGEGFGELFF. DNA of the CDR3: TGTGCCAGCAGCTTAGGGACAGGGGAAGGATTCGGGGAGCTGTTTTTT.

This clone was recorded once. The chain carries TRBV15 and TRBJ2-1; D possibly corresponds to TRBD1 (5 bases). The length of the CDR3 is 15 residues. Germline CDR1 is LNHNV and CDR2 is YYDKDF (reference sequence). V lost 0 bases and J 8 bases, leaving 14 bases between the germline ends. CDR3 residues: CATSRDRAGLDEQFF. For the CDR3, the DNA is TGTGCCACCAGCAGAGATCGAGCAGGGCTAGATGAGCAGTTCTTC. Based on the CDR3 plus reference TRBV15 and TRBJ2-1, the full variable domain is DAMVIQNPRYQVTQFGKPVTLSCSQTLNHNVMYWYQQKSSQAPKLLFHYYDKDFNNEADTPDNFQSRRPNTSFCFLDIRSPGLGDTAMYLCATSRDRAGLDEQFFGPGTRLTVL.

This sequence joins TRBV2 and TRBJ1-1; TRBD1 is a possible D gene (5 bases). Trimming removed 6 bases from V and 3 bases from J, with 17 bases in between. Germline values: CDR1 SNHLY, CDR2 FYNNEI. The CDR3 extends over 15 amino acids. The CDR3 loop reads CASSYSGGGDTEAFF. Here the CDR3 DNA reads TGTGCCAGCAGCTATTCGGGGGGGGGTGACACTGAAGCTTTCTTT. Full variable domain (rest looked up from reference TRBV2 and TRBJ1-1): EPEVTQTPSHQVTQMGQEVILRCVPISNHLYFYWYRQILGQKVEFLVSFYNNEISEKSEIFDDQFSVERPDGSNFTLKIRSTKLEDSAMYFCASSYSGGGDTEAFFGQGTRLTVV.

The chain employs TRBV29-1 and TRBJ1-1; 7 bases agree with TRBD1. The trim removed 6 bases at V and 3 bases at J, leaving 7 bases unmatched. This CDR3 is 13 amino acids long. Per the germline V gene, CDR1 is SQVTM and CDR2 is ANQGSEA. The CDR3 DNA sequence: TGCAGCGTGTACGGACAGGAGGACACTGAAGCTTTCTTT. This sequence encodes CSVYGQEDTEAFF. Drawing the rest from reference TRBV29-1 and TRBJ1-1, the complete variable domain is SAVISQKPSRDICQRGTSLTIQCQVDSQVTMMFWYRQQPGQSLTLIATANQGSEATYESGFVIDKFPISRPNLTFSTLTVSNMSPEDSSIYLCSVYGQEDTEAFFGQGTRLTVV.

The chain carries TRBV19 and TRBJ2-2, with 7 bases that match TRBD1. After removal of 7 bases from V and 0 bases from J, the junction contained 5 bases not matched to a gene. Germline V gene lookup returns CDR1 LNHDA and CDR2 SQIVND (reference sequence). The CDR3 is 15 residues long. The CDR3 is CASNGDSTNTGELFF. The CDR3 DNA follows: TGTGCCAGTAACGGGGACAGTACGAACACCGGGGAGCTGTTTTTT.

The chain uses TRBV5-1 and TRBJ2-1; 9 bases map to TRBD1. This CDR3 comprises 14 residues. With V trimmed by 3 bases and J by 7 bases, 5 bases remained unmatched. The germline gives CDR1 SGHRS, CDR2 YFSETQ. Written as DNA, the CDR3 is TGCGCCAGCAGCTGGAAGGACAGGGGAAATGAGCAGTTCTTC. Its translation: CASSWKDRGNEQFF. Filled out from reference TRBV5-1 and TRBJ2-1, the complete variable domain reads KAGVTQTPRYLIKTRGQQVTLSCSPISGHRSVSWYQQTPGQGLQFLFEYFSETQRNKGNFPGRFSGRQFSNSRSEMNVSTLELGDSALYLCASSWKDRGNEQFFGPGTRLTVL.